Each of the 21 T cell receptor beta chains below was sequenced from the same sample in a study of cytomegalovirus exposure and HLA in healthy donors (dated by TCRdb to about 2017). Libraries were constructed by the immunoSEQ multiplex PCR assay. A mixture of 60 forward primers for TCR Vbeta segments and 13 reverse primers for TCR Jbeta segments was used in the multiplex PCR. TCRdb carries this immuneACCESS record with in-frame sequences only. Its versions omit some clonotypes, under half of them owing to an unresolved V gene in the studies checked, with the rest unexplained. The sample table holds fewer than 200,000 clones, of which about 69% were seen once. The ten most abundant clones make up over 2% of the sample. The sample was PBMCs. The receptor set was obtained from a human donor in good health.

J is TRBJ2-3 and V is TRBV7-2; 9 bases match TRBD1. This CDR3 has 17 amino acids. Germline CDR1 is SGHTA and CDR2 is FQGNSA. J lost 8 bases, V lost 1 base, and 13 bases had no gene match. The CDR3 DNA is TGTGCCAGCAGCTTAGAGGGTGGTGGGACAGGGCCCTTTACGCAGTATTTT. Translating it yields CASSLEGGGTGPFTQYF.

J is TRBJ1-5 and V is TRBV5-1; D is uncertain. Germline V gene data show CDR1 as SGHRS and CDR2 as YFSETQ. The CDR3 loop spans 13 amino acids. V lost 2 bases, J lost 7 bases, and 10 bases lay in between. This CDR3 is CASSLEGPQPQHF. CDR3 coding DNA: TGCGCCAGCAGCTTAGAGGGCCCCCAGCCCCAGCATTTT.

V gene TRBV2 combines with J gene TRBJ2-7, with TRBD2 as a possible D gene (5 bases). The CDR3 has 14 residues. The germline gives CDR1 SNHLY, CDR2 FYNNEI. V lost 1 base and J 1 base, leaving 8 bases between the germline ends. The CDR3 protein is CASSEDGESYEQYF. CDR3 nucleotides: TGTGCCAGCAGTGAAGATGGGGAGTCCTACGAGCAGTACTTC.

This clone was detected a few times. This chain uses TRBV7-8 with TRBJ1-2; tentative D call: TRBD1 (6 bases). The CDR3 is 13 residues long. CDR1 and CDR2 (germline): SGHVS, FQNEAQ. Trimming pared 1 base from V and 4 bases from J, leaving 7 bases between. CDR3 loop: CASSLGGLYGYTF. Here the CDR3 DNA reads TGTGCCAGCAGCTTAGGGGGGCTCTATGGCTACACCTTC.

The chain carries TRBV7-3 and TRBJ2-3; TRBD2 agrees at 12 bases. In germline, CDR1 is SGHTA, CDR2 FQGTGA. Trimming at V came to 5 bases and at J to 2 bases, leaving 5 bases not matched to a gene. The CDR3 totals 16 residues. CDR3 protein: CASSQLAGGLTDTQYF. The DNA of the CDR3 is TGTGCCAGCAGCCAACTAGCGGGGGGCCTCACAGATACGCAGTATTTT.

V usage is TRBV5-1 and J usage is TRBJ1-1; possible D gene TRBD1, 6 bases. Germline V gives CDR1 SGHRS, CDR2 YFSETQ. Trimming took off 5 bases at V and 3 bases at J, with 11 bases between the two ends. CDR3 length equals 13 residues. In DNA form, the CDR3 reads TGCGCCAGCAGTCCAGGGGTGGACACTGAAGCTTTCTTT. Protein sequence: CASSPGVDTEAFF.

The sample holds one count of this clone. The chain joins TRBV9 to TRBJ1-2; TRBD1 agrees at 7 bases. The CDR3 contains 16 residues. The V and J ends lost 4 bases and 4 bases, in that order; junction bases with no gene match: 13. From germline, CDR1 is SGDLS and CDR2 YYNGEE. The CDR3 loop reads CASSPERQGGVYGYTF. Here the CDR3 DNA reads TGTGCCAGCAGCCCGGAAAGACAGGGAGGAGTCTATGGCTACACCTTC.

With regard to this clone: A junction boundary mismatches the germline segment, possibly from a read error. The gene calls are TRBV7-2 and TRBJ2-1; 11 bases are shared with TRBD2. CDR1 and CDR2 (germline): SGHTA, FQGNSA. CDR3 length equals 15 residues. DNA of the CDR3: TGTGCCAGCAGCTTGTCTAGCGGGGGGTACAATGGGCAGTTCTTC. Protein sequence: CASSLSSGGYNGQFF.

The rearrangement links TRBV5-6 to TRBJ2-4; 8 nucleotides match TRBD1. The CDR3 has 15 residues. V was pared by 0 bases and J by 7 bases, with 6 bases of the junction left unmatched. Per germline, CDR1 SGHDT and CDR2 YYEEEE. DNA for the CDR3: TGTGCCAGCAGCTTGGAGACAGGGGCTCACAACATTCAGTACTTC. This gives the protein CASSLETGAHNIQYF.

The chain uses TRBV4-3 and TRBJ2-6, with 12 bases that match TRBD2. Germline-derived CDR1 and CDR2 are LGHNA and YSLEER. The CDR3 length is 18 residues. V lost 4 bases to trimming and J lost 3 bases; unmatched junction nucleotides: 7. The CDR3 DNA reads as TGCGCCAGCAGCCCCCGGCTAGCGGGGGGGCTTGGGGCCAACGTCCTGACTTTC. This translates into CASSPRLAGGLGANVLTF.

This clone was seen more than once but under ten times. The chain is built from TRBV4-1 and TRBJ1-2; tentatively, D is TRBD1 (5 bases). Germline V gene data show CDR1 as MGHRA and CDR2 as YSYEKL. V was cut by 1 base and J by 6 bases, with 12 bases left in between. The CDR3 extends over 14 amino acids. This chain's CDR3 is CASSQVTGGDGYTF. CDR3 coding DNA: TGCGCCAGCAGCCAAGTCACAGGCGGCGATGGCTACACCTTC.

J is TRBJ1-1 and V is TRBV7-6; no clear D gene. Looked up from germline, CDR1 is SGHVS and CDR2 is FNYEAQ. This CDR3 is built from 11 residues. Trimming took off 5 bases at V and 8 bases at J, with 9 bases between the two ends. CDR3 sequence: CASSAGGEAFF. The DNA of the CDR3 is TGTGCCAGCAGCGCTGGAGGGGAAGCTTTCTTT.

The chain combines TRBV7-3 with TRBJ2-6; 10 nucleotides match TRBD1. The ends lost 8 bases at V and 1 base at J; junction bases unmatched: 14. The CDR3 sequence is 19 residues long. Germline V gene data show CDR1 as SGHTA and CDR2 as FQGTGA. The DNA for the CDR3 is TGTGCCAGCGGCACTAACTACGGGACAGGGGTATCTGGGGCCAACGTCCTGACTTTC. This codes for CASGTNYGTGVSGANVLTF.

This clone was counted a few times. The genes are TRBV4-1 and TRBJ1-4; 8 bases are shared with TRBD1. Germline CDR1 is MGHRA and CDR2 is YSYEKL. V shed 4 bases, J shed 8 bases, and the junction held 6 bases outside the gene matches. The CDR3 is 14 residues long. This CDR3 is CASSPRTGFEKLFF. The DNA for the CDR3 is TGCGCCAGCAGCCCTAGGACAGGGTTCGAAAAACTGTTTTTT.

This clone turned up a few times. The gene calls are TRBV7-3 and TRBJ2-2, with D perhaps matching TRBD2 (5 bases). The CDR3 totals 14 residues. The germline CDR1 and CDR2 sequences are SGHTA and FQGTGA. V gave up 7 bases and J gave up 5 bases, with 14 bases separating them. The DNA for the CDR3 is TGTGCCAGCACTTCCGGGGTTGGGACCGGGGAGCTGTTTTTT. Protein product: CASTSGVGTGELFF.

This chain uses TRBV5-4 with TRBJ1-6; TRBD1 matches 7 bases. The J segment lost 6 bases and the V segment lost 0 bases, leaving 3 bases of the junction unmatched. From germline, CDR1 is SGHNT and CDR2 YYREEE (reference sequence). The CDR3 contains 15 residues. Here the CDR3 DNA reads TGTGCCAGCAGCTTGGAAACAGGGGTTAATTCACCCCTCCACTTT. It translates to CASSLETGVNSPLHF.

This clone was found a few times. This chain connects TRBV7-2 to TRBJ2-5, with D tentatively TRBD2 (6 bases). The J call could be wrong; TRBJ2-7 is a better fit for the DNA end. This CDR3 has 15 amino acids. Germline lookup yields CDR1 SGHTA and CDR2 FQGNSA. CDR3 loop: CASSSRLGAPYEQYF. The CDR3, as DNA: TGTGCCAGCAGCTCCCGACTAGGGGCCCCGTACGAGCAGTACTTC.

The V and J genes are TRBV19 and TRBJ1-1, with D hard to call. The CDR3 contains 13 residues. The V gene lost 4 bases and the J gene lost 0 bases, with 6 bases spanning the gap. The germline gives CDR1 LNHDA, CDR2 SQIVND (reference sequence). The chain's CDR3 is CASSTTVNTEAFF. In DNA, the CDR3 is TGTGCCAGTAGTACAACAGTGAACACTGAAGCTTTCTTT.

This clone was counted between two and nine times. This chain joins TRBV20-1 and TRBJ1-2; D is undetermined. The V gene's germline CDR1 is DFQATT and CDR2 SNEGSKA (reference sequence). V lost 6 bases and J lost 8, with 13 bases in between. This CDR3 has 11 amino acids. The CDR3 region has the DNA TGCAGTGCCCAAAATCACCGGGGCTACACCTTC. Protein: CSAQNHRGYTF.

This clone has just one count. This sequence joins TRBV5-1 and TRBJ2-7, with 7 bases fitting TRBD1. With V trimmed by 0 bases and J by 6 bases, 12 bases remained unmatched. CDR1 and CDR2 from the germline V gene are SGHRS and YFSETQ. This CDR3 is built from 16 residues. The CDR3 DNA follows: TGCGCCAGCAGCTTGGAATATCGACAGGGTGCAGGCGAGCAGTACTTC. It specifies CASSLEYRQGAGEQYF.

This clone has a handful of counts. This rearrangement joins TRBV18 to TRBJ1-2; 7 nucleotides line up with TRBD1. V shed 1 base, J shed 4 bases, and the junction held 3 bases outside the gene matches. Germline CDR1 KGHSH, CDR2 LQKENI. The CDR3 covers 14 residues. The CDR3 sequence is CASSPRDSGYGYTF. The DNA for the CDR3 is TGTGCCAGCTCACCACGGGACAGCGGCTATGGCTACACCTTC. The full variable domain, with the rest looked up from reference TRBV18 and TRBJ1-2, is NAGVMQNPRHLVRRRGQEARLRCSPMKGHSHVYWYRQLPEEGLKFMVYLQKENIIDESGMPKERFSAEFPKEGPSILRIQQVVRGDSAAYFCASSPRDSGYGYTFGSGTRLTVV.